The present T cell receptor beta chain was sequenced within a study of identical twins. Regarding the study as a whole: It was cross-sectional statistical analysis, not following the same donors, that the conclusions relied on. Fewer insertions marked abundant cord blood beta clonotypes; young adult naive trended weakly, memory not at all.

A universal primer site was added by template switching, and unique molecular identifiers were carried by the cDNA. Each CDR3 protein gets one entry after TCRdb re-called the 5' RACE reads with MiXCR. Counted here are roughly 1,500,000 distinct CDR3 sequences, under 35% occurring once; the ten biggest clones make up around 0.25%. Only healthy Caucasians were enrolled as donors. The V end was cut by 7 bases, the J end by 1 base, with 11 bases between. Germline V CDR1 and CDR2: WSHSY, SAAADI. This CDR3 has 14 amino acids. To note about this clonotype: Its antigen remains unidentified.

The sequence was obtained from a newborn girl in good health. The sample taken for sequencing was cord blood. The chain recombines TRBV10-2 with TRBJ1-5; a possible D gene is TRBD1 (5 bases). CDR3 in amino acids: CASNPRDSNQPQHF. For the CDR3, the DNA is TGCGCCAGCAACCCCCGGGACAGCAATCAGCCCCAGCATTTT.